The entry that follows covers one T cell receptor (beta chain) sequence. The sample belongs to a study of technical replicates of blood from a handful of donors. Repertoires were generated with immunoSEQ multiplex PCR, while TCRdb's copy carries only in-frame clones and drops some. The data hold about 83,000 clones, with around 96% observed a single time. Sample: T cells isolated from PBMCs. This TCR was recovered from a human donor in good health.

CDR3 DNA: TGTGCCAGCAAGGTAGGGAGGAACAACTACGAGCAGTACTTC. Residues: CASKVGRNNYEQYF. The J gene is TRBJ2-7, the V gene TRBV27, with D possibly matching TRBD2 (6 bases). The V gene lost 7 bases and the J gene lost 3 bases, with 16 bases spanning the gap. The CDR3 length is 14 residues. Germline-derived CDR1 and CDR2 are MNHEY and SMNVEV (reference sequence).